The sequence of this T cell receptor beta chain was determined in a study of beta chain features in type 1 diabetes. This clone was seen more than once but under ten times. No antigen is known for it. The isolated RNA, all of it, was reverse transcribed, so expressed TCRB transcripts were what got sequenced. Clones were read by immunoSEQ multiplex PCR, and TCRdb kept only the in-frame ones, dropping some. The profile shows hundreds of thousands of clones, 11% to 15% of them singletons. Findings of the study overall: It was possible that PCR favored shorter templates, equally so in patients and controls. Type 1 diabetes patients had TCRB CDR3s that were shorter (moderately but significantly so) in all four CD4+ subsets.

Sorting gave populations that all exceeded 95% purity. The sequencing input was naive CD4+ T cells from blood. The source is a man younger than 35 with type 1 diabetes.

The DNA for the CDR3 is TGTGCCAGCAGCCCCTCCGGGACCCCCCTAGGGAATGAGCAGTTCTTC. It specifies CASSPSGTPLGNEQFF. The gene calls are TRBV5-4 and TRBJ2-1; the D call may be TRBD1 or TRBD2 (5 bases each). With 4 bases removed from V and 7 bases from J, the gap between germline ends came to 21 bases. CDR3 length: 16 residues. Germline-derived CDR1 and CDR2 are SGHNT and YYREEE (reference sequence). Drawing the rest from reference TRBV5-4 and TRBJ2-1, the complete variable domain is ETGVTQSPTHLIKTRGQQVTLRCSSQSGHNTVSWYQQALGQGPQFIFQYYREEENGRGNFPPRFSGLQFPNYSSELNVNALELDDSALYLCASSPSGTPLGNEQFFGPGTRLTVL.